The next 29 T cell receptor beta chains were all read from a single sample in a study of T-cell memory formation after mild COVID-19. MiXCR, applied by TCRdb to the 5' RACE reads, yields one record per CDR3 protein. The data contain 150,000 to 200,000 distinct CDR3 sequences, more than 14% of them seen just once; the ten biggest clones take up roughly 13%. The sample was PBMCs or a T cell subset sorted from them (not recorded which). The receptors stem from an adult woman who had mild COVID-19 (a few samples of this study predate the infection). Cell type and time point are not known.

This chain connects TRBV4-3 to TRBJ2-3; 11 nucleotides match TRBD2. J gave up 8 bases and V 0 bases, and 10 bases lay outside the gene matches. Germline lookup yields CDR1 LGHNA and CDR2 YSLEER. CDR3 size: 17 residues. This chain's CDR3 is CASSQEGTSGGGGTQYF. The CDR3 DNA follows: TGCGCCAGCAGCCAAGAGGGGACTAGCGGAGGAGGTGGTACGCAGTATTTT.

The chain has TRBV5-1 and TRBJ1-2; possibly TRBD1 for D (5 bases). Per germline, CDR1 SGHRS and CDR2 YFSETQ. V was cut by 0 bases and J by 6 bases, with 18 bases left in between. The CDR3 sequence is 16 residues long. CDR3 in DNA: TGCGCCAGCAGCTTGGAATTTGGGCAGGGTTTCGATGGCTACACCTTC. Protein: CASSLEFGQGFDGYTF.

This clonotype was seen repeatedly, ten times or more. The genes are TRBV12-3 or TRBV12-4 and TRBJ2-3; D is possibly TRBD1 (6 bases). The CDR3 contains 14 residues. Trimming removed 1 base from V and 6 bases from J, with 11 bases in between. DNA for the CDR3: TGTGCCAGCAGTTTAGGGCAGGGGTTCGATACGCAGTATTTT. Its translation: CASSLGQGFDTQYF.

This clonotype was picked up a small number of times. CDR3 sequence reads: CASSQDYGVSVYEQYF. CDR3 in DNA: TGCGCCAGCAGCCAAGATTACGGAGTATCGGTCTACGAGCAGTACTTC. V and J are TRBV4-3 and TRBJ2-7; D unclear. V was clipped by 0 bases and J by 3 bases, with 15 bases between them. The CDR3 consists of 16 residues. Germline V gene data show CDR1 as LGHNA and CDR2 as YSLEER.

This clonotype was counted a few times. For the CDR3, the DNA is TGTGCCAGCAGCGGCCAGGACAGGGCTTTATACAATGAGCAGTTCTTC. This encodes CASSGQDRALYNEQFF. The gene calls are TRBV9 and TRBJ2-1, with 8 bases that match TRBD1. Germline CDR1 SGDLS, CDR2 YYNGEE. Trimming removed 3 bases from V and 4 bases from J; junction bases left unmatched: 9. The CDR3 covers 16 residues.

This clonotype came up a few times. The J gene is TRBJ1-1, the V gene TRBV12-3 or TRBV12-4; D is possibly TRBD1 (5 bases). The CDR3 totals 14 residues. The V and J ends lost 2 bases and 4 bases respectively, with 11 bases between them. The CDR3 sequence is CASSLNSRGTEAFF. DNA of the CDR3: TGTGCCAGCAGTTTAAACAGTAGGGGCACTGAAGCTTTCTTT.

This clonotype came up many times. V usage is TRBV6-6 and J usage is TRBJ2-5; D may be TRBD2 (5 bases). Germline CDR1 MNHNY, CDR2 SVGAGI (reference sequence). The CDR3 totals 16 residues. Deletions cut 4 bases from V and 5 bases from J, with 20 bases between. The CDR3 DNA follows: TGTGCCAGCAGTTCCCCAATCATAGGTGGGAGTGAGACCCAGTACTTC. Its translation is CASSSPIIGGSETQYF.

This clonotype was observed a handful of times. The chain recombines TRBV3-1 with TRBJ2-1; 8 positions match TRBD2. This CDR3 spans 21 amino acids. Germline V gene lookup returns CDR1 LGHDT and CDR2 YNNKEL (reference sequence). With 0 bases clipped from V and 0 bases from J, the junction kept 16 bases outside the gene matches. CDR3 DNA sequence: TGTGCCAGCAGCCAAGACATTTTAGGAACTAGCGGAGATAGCTCCTACAATGAGCAGTTCTTC. It codes for CASSQDILGTSGDSSYNEQFF.

The chain couples TRBV11-2 to TRBJ2-7, with D maybe TRBD1 (6 bases). V gave up 8 bases and J gave up 3 bases, with 17 bases separating them. The CDR3 sequence is 14 residues long. Germline V gene data show CDR1 as SGHAT and CDR2 as FQNNGV. CDR3 nucleotides: TGTGCCAGCGCGACAGGAGTAGCGATCTACGAGCAGTACTTC. Protein: CASATGVAIYEQYF.

The chain recombines TRBV2 with TRBJ2-1, with TRBD2 matching 8 bases. CDR1 is SNHLY, CDR2 FYNNEI, per germline. J gave up 8 bases and V 6 bases, and 9 bases lay outside the gene matches. The CDR3 extends over 14 amino acids. This CDR3 reads CASSSREGLDEQFF. The CDR3 nucleotides read TGTGCCAGCAGCTCCCGGGAGGGCCTGGATGAGCAGTTCTTC.

The J gene is TRBJ1-1, the V gene TRBV7-8, with 7 bases matching TRBD1. With 1 base clipped from V and 5 bases from J, the junction kept 7 bases outside the gene matches. This CDR3 spans 15 amino acids. CDR1 SGHVS and CDR2 FQNEAQ come from the germline V gene. The DNA of the CDR3 is TGTGCCAGCAGCTTAGTGAAAGGGGGCAGGACTGAAGCTTTCTTT. As protein: CASSLVKGGRTEAFF.

The chain has TRBV15 and TRBJ2-5; D tentatively fits TRBD1 or TRBD2 (5 bases each). Looked up from germline, CDR1 is LNHNV and CDR2 is YYDKDF (reference sequence). CDR3 length equals 15 residues. With 0 bases removed from V and 1 base from J, the gap between germline ends came to 9 bases. CDR3 bases: TGTGCCACCAGCAGAGACACTGGGACCCAAGAGACCCAGTACTTC. Its translation: CATSRDTGTQETQYF.

The chain joins TRBV12-3 or TRBV12-4 to TRBJ2-1, with D unresolved. V dropped 6 bases and J dropped 6 bases, with 15 bases sitting between them. The CDR3 runs to 14 residues. The CDR3 coding sequence is TGTGCCAGCAGCCGGGCCCAGGCGATCAATGAGCAGTTCTTC. This codes for CASSRAQAINEQFF.

This clonotype was recorded a few times. The chain has TRBV12-3 or TRBV12-4 and TRBJ1-5; the D gene is possibly TRBD1 (5 bases). The V gene lost 2 bases and the J gene lost 3 bases, with 11 bases spanning the gap. The CDR3 contains 15 residues. CDR3 sequence reads: CASSLSDTNNQPQHF. DNA of the CDR3: TGTGCCAGCAGTTTATCGGACACGAACAATCAGCCCCAGCATTTT.

V and J are TRBV27 and TRBJ2-1, with TRBD1 matching 9 bases. V trimming: 8 bases; J trimming: 6 bases; junction bases outside the gene matches: 11. CDR1 and CDR2 from the germline V gene are MNHEY and SMNVEV (reference sequence). CDR3 size: 15 residues. The CDR3 loop reads CASSSRDRVGNEQFF. The CDR3 bases are TGTGCCAGCTCCTCAAGGGACAGGGTAGGCAATGAGCAGTTCTTC.

The rearrangement uses TRBV12-3 or TRBV12-4 and TRBJ2-5, with no clear D. The CDR3 runs to 13 residues. V shed 4 bases and J shed 3 bases, with 9 bases lying between them. CDR3 in DNA: TGTGCCAGCAGTTGGATCGAAAAAGAGACCCAGTACTTC. Its protein is CASSWIEKETQYF.

J is TRBJ2-1 and V is TRBV19; possibly TRBD1 for D (6 bases). The CDR3 is made up of 16 amino acids. V lost 10 bases and J lost 0, with 19 bases in between. Germline V CDR1 and CDR2: LNHDA, SQIVND (reference sequence). In DNA form, the CDR3 reads TGTGCCACTGCGGACAGAGTCACACCCTCCTACAATGAGCAGTTCTTC. Translation gives CATADRVTPSYNEQFF.

This clonotype showed up just a few times. The rearrangement uses TRBV9 and TRBJ1-6; 8 bases line up with TRBD1. V shed 3 bases, J shed 7 bases, and the junction held 3 bases outside the gene matches. The CDR3 contains 14 residues. Germline V CDR1 and CDR2: SGDLS, YYNGEE. CDR3 region: CASSGRTGNSPLHF. The CDR3, as DNA: TGTGCCAGCAGCGGACGGACAGGGAATTCACCCCTCCACTTT.

This clonotype was recorded a few times. The rearrangement joins TRBV9 to TRBJ2-1; D may be TRBD1 (6 bases). Germline loops: CDR1 SGDLS, CDR2 YYNGEE. The CDR3 has 17 amino acids. V shed 6 bases and J shed 4 bases, with 23 bases lying between them. The CDR3 DNA follows: TGTGCCAGCACCAACGCCCCATCCACCGGGACATACAATGAGCAGTTCTTC. Protein: CASTNAPSTGTYNEQFF.

V is TRBV7-3 and J is TRBJ2-3; no clear D. Germline lookup yields CDR1 SGHTA and CDR2 FQGTGA. The CDR3 covers 12 residues. The V and J ends lost 5 bases and 5 bases respectively, with 8 bases between them. CDR3 sequence: CASSGNRDTQYF. The CDR3 coding sequence is TGTGCCAGCAGCGGGAACCGAGATACGCAGTATTTT. The full variable domain, completed using reference TRBV7-3 and TRBJ2-3, is GAGVSQTPSNKVTEKGKYVELRCDPISGHTALYWYRQSLGQGPEFLIYFQGTGAADDSGLPNDRFFAVRPEGSVSTLKIQRTERGDSAVYLCASSGNRDTQYFGPGTRLTVL.

The gene calls are TRBV11-1 and TRBJ2-1, with 7 bases identical to TRBD1. CDR1 is SGHAT, CDR2 FQDESV, per germline (reference sequence). V lost 1 base to trimming and J lost 5 bases; unmatched junction nucleotides: 11. The CDR3 contains 17 residues. CDR3 DNA sequence: TGTGCCAGCAGCTTAGTCCCCGGGACAGATCTGAACAATGAGCAGTTCTTC. Amino acids: CASSLVPGTDLNNEQFF.

The chain carries TRBV20-1 and TRBJ2-1; 12 bases map to TRBD2. The CDR3 length is 15 residues. In germline, CDR1 is DFQATT, CDR2 SNEGSKA (reference sequence). V lost 5 bases and J lost 7; bases outside the gene matches: 9. The CDR3 is CSAPRTSGVPNEQFF. The CDR3 coding sequence is TGCAGTGCTCCGAGGACTAGCGGGGTCCCAAATGAGCAGTTCTTC.

The chain is built from TRBV5-1 and TRBJ2-5, with TRBD1 matching 9 bases. Germline trimming cut 2 bases from V and 5 bases from J; bases unmatched to any gene: 1. Per germline, CDR1 SGHRS and CDR2 YFSETQ. CDR3 length: 13 residues. CDR3 region: CASSFGQGETQYF. The CDR3 region has the DNA TGCGCCAGCAGCTTCGGACAGGGGGAGACCCAGTACTTC.

This clonotype was seen only a few times. The V and J genes are TRBV5-1 and TRBJ2-7; 9 positions match TRBD2. The CDR3 consists of 15 residues. Germline CDR1 and CDR2: SGHRS and YFSETQ. J was trimmed by 2 bases and V by 4 bases; bases with no gene match: 7. Written as DNA, the CDR3 is TGCGCCAGCAGCCGGGCGGCTAGCGGGACCTACGAGCAGTACTTC. It specifies CASSRAASGTYEQYF.

This clonotype was counted only a few times. The chain employs TRBV5-1 and TRBJ2-5, with D uncertain. Germline assignment: CDR1 SGHRS and CDR2 YFSETQ. The V end lost 0 bases, the J end lost 5 bases, and 11 bases lay between the germline ends. CDR3 length: 14 residues. The CDR3 reads CASSLDRASETQYF. CDR3 sequence (DNA): TGCGCCAGCAGCTTGGATAGGGCGTCGGAGACCCAGTACTTC.

This clonotype came up a few times. This chain connects TRBV5-1 to TRBJ2-4; unclear D gene. The CDR3 spans 12 residues. Trimming removed 0 bases at V and 10 bases at J, with 8 bases between. Germline CDR1 and CDR2: SGHRS and YFSETQ. Here the CDR3 DNA reads TGCGCCAGCAGCTTGGATGGCAGGATTCAGTACTTC. Its protein product is CASSLDGRIQYF.

The chain uses TRBV7-2 and TRBJ2-3; 14 nucleotides match TRBD2. Germline lookup yields CDR1 SGHTA and CDR2 FQGNSA. With 1 base clipped from V and 6 bases from J, the junction kept 6 bases outside the gene matches. This CDR3 region has 17 residues. The CDR3 here is CASSLGLAGGPGDTQYF. CDR3 nucleotides: TGTGCCAGCAGCTTAGGACTAGCGGGAGGGCCAGGGGATACGCAGTATTTT.

The chain has TRBV4-1 and TRBJ2-1; 9 positions match TRBD2. CDR3 size: 13 residues. Germline V CDR1 and CDR2: MGHRA, YSYEKL. J lost 12 bases, V lost 1 base, and 4 bases had no gene match. The CDR3 DNA sequence: TGCGCCAGCAGCCAAGGTGGCGGGGGGGTGCAGTTCTTC. It encodes CASSQGGGGVQFF.

The V gene is TRBV18, the J gene TRBJ2-7, with D perhaps being TRBD1 or TRBD2 (5 bases each). The germline V gene encodes CDR1 KGHSH and CDR2 LQKENI. This CDR3 has 12 amino acids. V lost 3 bases and J lost 6, with 9 bases in between. The CDR3, as DNA: TGTGCCAGCTCACCTTCAGGGACCGAGCAGTACTTC. This sequence encodes CASSPSGTEQYF.